The entry below gives a single T cell receptor (beta chain) sequence along with its context. Authors' analysis steps: Researchers report that nucleated cell counts were estimated from reference gene primer amplification. Only in-frame clones appear in the TCRdb table, and some are missing; sequencing was by immunoSEQ multiplex PCR. For V, J and clone size, that table is used; D and trimming come from the DNA. The sample has about 100,000 clones, 85% seen once. These data come from a study of blood T cell repertoires in COVID-19. Study information: Samples taken during acute and convalescent COVID-19 were collected in the United States, Italy and Spain. Sample material is recorded as cDNA or gDNA derived from T cells, B-cell-depleted T cells, or PBMCs.

Trimming removed 0 bases at V and 11 bases at J, with 25 bases between. The CDR3 is 18 residues long. Germline lookup yields CDR1 LGHNA and CDR2 YNFKEQ. The sequencing input was peripheral blood. The sequence was obtained from a man aged 50-60 years with active or convalescent COVID-19. The chain couples TRBV4-2 to TRBJ1-4; D gene ambiguous. CDR3 DNA sequence: TGTGCCAGCAGCCAAGATTGGCCCTCGGCAGGCACGGCTGGGAAACTGTTTTTT. Its protein is CASSQDWPSAGTAGKLFF.